The sequence of this T cell receptor (beta chain) was determined in a study of control samples from healthy donors and cancer patients. Using immunoSEQ multiplex PCR, the repertoire was profiled, and TCRdb retains in-frame clones only, with some absent. The sample has tens of thousands of clones; 65% to 90% are singletons. Sequenced sample: PBMCs. This clonotype was sampled from a woman in her forties or fifties with lung cancer.

The CDR3 reads CASKVYTEAFF. CDR3 nucleotide sequence: TGTGCCAGCAAGGTTTACACTGAAGCTTTCTTT. The chain employs TRBV6-5 and TRBJ1-1, with D unresolved. CDR3 size: 11 residues. The V end lost 7 bases, the J end lost 3 bases, and 6 bases lay between the germline ends. From germline, CDR1 is MNHEY and CDR2 SVGAGI.